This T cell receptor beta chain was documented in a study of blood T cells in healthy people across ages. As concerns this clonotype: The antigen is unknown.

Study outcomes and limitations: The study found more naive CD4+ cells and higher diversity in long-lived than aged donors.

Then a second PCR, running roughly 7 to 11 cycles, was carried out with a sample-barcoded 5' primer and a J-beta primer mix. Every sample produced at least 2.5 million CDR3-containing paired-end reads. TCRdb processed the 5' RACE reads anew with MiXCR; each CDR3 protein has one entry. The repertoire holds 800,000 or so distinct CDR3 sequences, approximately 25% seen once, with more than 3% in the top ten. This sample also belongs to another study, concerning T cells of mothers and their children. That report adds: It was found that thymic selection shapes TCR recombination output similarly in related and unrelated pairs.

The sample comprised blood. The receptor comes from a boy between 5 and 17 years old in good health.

This CDR3 is CASSPYLAVLTDTQYF. The CDR3 DNA reads as TGTGCCAGCAGCCCGTATCTAGCGGTATTGACGGATACGCAGTATTTT. The J gene is TRBJ2-3, the V gene TRBV9, with 7 bases fitting TRBD2. This CDR3 has 16 amino acids. Germline values: CDR1 SGDLS, CDR2 YYNGEE. The ends lost 4 bases at V and 6 bases at J; junction bases unmatched: 14.